This T cell receptor beta chain was recovered during a study of Tregs in tolerant kidney transplant recipients. V shed 0 bases and J 5 bases; nucleotides not matched to a gene: 6. The CDR3 covers 15 residues. Germline loops: CDR1 LGHNT, CDR2 FRNRAP. CD4+CD25+CD127- Tregs, CD4+CD25- non-Tregs, CD4 and CD8 cells were sorted. The repertoire was sequenced with immunoSEQ multiplex PCR; TCRdb's copy has only in-frame clones and lacks some. The table records more than 95,000 clones, about 90% of them present only once. Notes on the study in general: Biological reproducibility was not directly addressed, but technical replication error appeared minimal.

About this clone: Its antigen is not known.

The TCR was taken from a human donor in good health. Sequencing was carried out using CD4+ T cells from blood. V is TRBV12-5 and J is TRBJ1-1, with 7 positions matching TRBD1. The CDR3: CASGLVQTGRTEAFF. Written as DNA, the CDR3 is TGTGCTAGTGGTTTGGTACAGACAGGGAGGACTGAAGCTTTCTTT.